The following is a T cell receptor beta chain sequence with its context. The antigen remains unidentified. The method was immunoSEQ multiplex PCR; TCRdb's version includes in-frame clones alone and lacks a portion of them. The sample consists of some 130,000 clones, 80% to 90% of them appearing once. The data originate from a study of cytomegalovirus exposure and HLA in healthy donors. Study outcomes and limitations: Specific recognition of CMV antigens was confirmed in vitro for a few chains (all CMV-associated).

The V and J ends lost 4 bases and 0 bases respectively, with 15 bases between them. Per germline, CDR1 SGHRS and CDR2 YFSETQ. The CDR3 is 16 residues long. This chain uses TRBV5-1 with TRBJ2-3, with a tentative D call TRBD1 (6 bases). The clonotype originates from a young man in good health and CMV-seronegative. Sequenced input: PBMCs. The CDR3 DNA reads TGCGCCAGCAGCCTGGGGGCACTCGAAAGCACAGATACGCAGTATTTT. Protein: CASSLGALESTDTQYF.